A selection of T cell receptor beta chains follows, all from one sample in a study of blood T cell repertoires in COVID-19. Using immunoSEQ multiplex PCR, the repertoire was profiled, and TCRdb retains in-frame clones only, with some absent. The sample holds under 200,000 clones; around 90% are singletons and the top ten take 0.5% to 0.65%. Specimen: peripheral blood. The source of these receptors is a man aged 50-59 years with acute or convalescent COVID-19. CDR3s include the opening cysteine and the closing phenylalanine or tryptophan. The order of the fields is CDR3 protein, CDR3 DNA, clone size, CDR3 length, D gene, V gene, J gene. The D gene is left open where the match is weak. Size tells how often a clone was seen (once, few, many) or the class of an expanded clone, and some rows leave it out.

CDR3 protein: CASSLTGGVKVYGYTF
CDR3 DNA: TGTGCCAGCAGCTTGACAGGGGGCGTCAAGGTTTATGGCTACACCTTC
clone size: NA
CDR3 length: 16
D gene: TRBD1
V gene: TRBV5-6
J gene: TRBJ1-2

CDR3 protein: CASSLQGDQPQHF
CDR3 DNA: TGTGCCAGTAGTCTACAGGGTGACCAGCCCCAGCATTTT
clone size: NA
CDR3 length: 13
D gene: NA
V gene: TRBV19
J gene: TRBJ1-5

CDR3 protein: CASSLLAGSTDTQYF
CDR3 DNA: TGTGCCAGCAGTCTACTAGCGGGGTCCACAGATACGCAGTATTTT
clone size: NA
CDR3 length: 15
D gene: TRBD2
V gene: TRBV27
J gene: TRBJ2-3

CDR3 protein: CAISEGPGGTNQPQHF
CDR3 DNA: TGTGCCATCAGTGAGGGCCCTGGAGGGACCAATCAGCCCCAGCATTTT
clone size: NA
CDR3 length: 16
D gene: NA
V gene: TRBV10-3
J gene: TRBJ1-5

CDR3 protein: CAWKKQGAQETQYF
CDR3 DNA: TGTGCCTGGAAGAAACAGGGAGCCCAAGAGACCCAGTACTTC
clone size: NA
CDR3 length: 14
D gene: NA
V gene: TRBV30
J gene: TRBJ2-5

CDR3 protein: CASSQSRTGTLLGPQHF
CDR3 DNA: TGCGCCAGCAGCCAATCTCGGACAGGTACCTTACTAGGGCCCCAGCATTTT
clone size: once
CDR3 length: 17
D gene: TRBD1
V gene: TRBV4-3
J gene: TRBJ1-5

CDR3 protein: CSVEADSIQETQYF
CDR3 DNA: TGCAGCGTTGAAGCTGACAGTATCCAAGAGACCCAGTACTTC
clone size: NA
CDR3 length: 14
D gene: NA
V gene: TRBV29-1
J gene: TRBJ2-5

CDR3 protein: CASTPKGGKSTGELFF
CDR3 DNA: TGTGCCAGCACCCCAAAAGGGGGCAAGAGCACCGGGGAGCTGTTTTTT
clone size: NA
CDR3 length: 16
D gene: TRBD1
V gene: TRBV11-2
J gene: TRBJ2-2

CDR3 protein: CASSKGSPNTEAFF
CDR3 DNA: TGTGCCAGCAGTAAGGGGTCCCCGAACACTGAAGCTTTCTTT
clone size: NA
CDR3 length: 14
D gene: NA
V gene: TRBV27
J gene: TRBJ1-1

CDR3 protein: CASSEFRTSGSTDTQYF
CDR3 DNA: TGTGCCAGCAGTGAATTCCGGACTAGCGGGAGCACAGATACGCAGTATTTT
clone size: NA
CDR3 length: 17
D gene: TRBD2
V gene: TRBV6-1
J gene: TRBJ2-3

CDR3 protein: CASSVNYSKDTQYF
CDR3 DNA: TGTGCCAGCAGTGTTAACTATAGCAAGGATACGCAGTATTTT
clone size: NA
CDR3 length: 14
D gene: NA
V gene: TRBV2
J gene: TRBJ2-3

CDR3 protein: CASSVAGDTQYF
CDR3 DNA: TGTGCCAGCAGCGTAGCCGGAGATACGCAGTATTTT
clone size: NA
CDR3 length: 12
D gene: NA
V gene: TRBV9
J gene: TRBJ2-3

CDR3 protein: CASSPGTGGLHQPQHF
CDR3 DNA: TGTGCCAGCAGCCCAGGGACAGGGGGCCTACATCAGCCCCAGCATTTT
clone size: NA
CDR3 length: 16
D gene: TRBD1
V gene: TRBV28
J gene: TRBJ1-5

CDR3 protein: CASSRSSGSYNEQFF
CDR3 DNA: TGTGCCAGCAGCCGCTCTAGCGGGTCTTACAATGAGCAGTTCTTC
clone size: once
CDR3 length: 15
D gene: TRBD2
V gene: TRBV5-4
J gene: TRBJ2-1

CDR3 protein: CASSEAQGSYNEQFF
CDR3 DNA: TGTGCCAGCAGTGAGGCGCAGGGCTCCTACAATGAGCAGTTCTTC
clone size: NA
CDR3 length: 15
D gene: NA
V gene: TRBV2
J gene: TRBJ2-1

CDR3 protein: CARDLAGGPRSSYNEQFF
CDR3 DNA: TGTGCAAGGGACCTAGCGGGAGGGCCTAGGAGCTCCTACAATGAGCAGTTCTTC
clone size: NA
CDR3 length: 18
D gene: TRBD2
V gene: TRBV9
J gene: TRBJ2-1

CDR3 protein: CASSVAGRFDNEQFF
CDR3 DNA: TGTGCCAGCAGCGTAGCCGGGAGGTTCGACAATGAGCAGTTCTTC
clone size: NA
CDR3 length: 15
D gene: TRBD2
V gene: TRBV9
J gene: TRBJ2-1

CDR3 protein: CASSYLVTGNTIYF
CDR3 DNA: TGTGCCAGCAGTTACCTAGTTACAGGAAACACCATATATTTT
clone size: NA
CDR3 length: 14
D gene: NA
V gene: TRBV6-5
J gene: TRBJ1-3

CDR3 protein: CASRKRLASNEQFF
CDR3 DNA: TGTGCTAGCCGTAAACGACTAGCGAGCAATGAGCAGTTCTTC
clone size: NA
CDR3 length: 14
D gene: TRBD2
V gene: TRBV19
J gene: TRBJ2-1

CDR3 protein: CSVEGTGAYEQYF
CDR3 DNA: TGCAGCGTTGAGGGGACAGGAGCCTACGAGCAGTACTTC
clone size: NA
CDR3 length: 13
D gene: TRBD1
V gene: TRBV29-1
J gene: TRBJ2-7

CDR3 protein: CASSLFGSYSPRYNNQPQHF
CDR3 DNA: TGTGCCAGCAGTTTATTCGGATCGTATAGCCCCCGATACAATAATCAGCCCCAGCATTTT
clone size: NA
CDR3 length: 20
D gene: NA
V gene: TRBV27
J gene: TRBJ1-5

CDR3 protein: CASRGQGLNNSPLHF
CDR3 DNA: TGTGCCAGCAGGGGACAGGGTTTAAATAATTCACCCCTCCACTTT
clone size: NA
CDR3 length: 15
D gene: TRBD1
V gene: TRBV2
J gene: TRBJ1-6

CDR3 protein: CASSSRGTGNYGYTF
CDR3 DNA: TGCGCCAGCAGCTCCCGGGGGACGGGGAACTATGGCTACACCTTC
clone size: NA
CDR3 length: 15
D gene: NA
V gene: TRBV4-3
J gene: TRBJ1-2

CDR3 protein: CASSLRAGRHYEQYF
CDR3 DNA: TGTGCCAGCAGTTTAAGGGCAGGGAGGCACTACGAGCAGTACTTC
clone size: NA
CDR3 length: 15
D gene: NA
V gene: TRBV27
J gene: TRBJ2-7

CDR3 protein: CASSTRQGITSGYTF
CDR3 DNA: TGCGCCAGCAGCACTCGCCAGGGGATAACGAGCGGCTACACCTTC
clone size: NA
CDR3 length: 15
D gene: NA
V gene: TRBV10-2
J gene: TRBJ1-2

CDR3 protein: CASSQAVVAGTAGELFF
CDR3 DNA: TGTGCCAGCAGCCAAGCGGTAGTAGCGGGAACGGCCGGGGAGCTGTTTTTT
clone size: NA
CDR3 length: 17
D gene: TRBD2
V gene: TRBV4-2
J gene: TRBJ2-2

CDR3 protein: CASILSIGGPNTEAFF
CDR3 DNA: TGTGCCAGTATTCTAAGTATTGGAGGGCCGAACACTGAAGCTTTCTTT
clone size: NA
CDR3 length: 16
D gene: NA
V gene: TRBV19
J gene: TRBJ1-1

CDR3 protein: CASSHEGGAGTGELFF
CDR3 DNA: TGCGCCAGCAGCCATGAAGGGGGGGCGGGCACCGGGGAGCTGTTTTTT
clone size: NA
CDR3 length: 16
D gene: NA
V gene: TRBV4-1
J gene: TRBJ2-2

CDR3 protein: CASSEARRAQNIQYF
CDR3 DNA: TGTGCCAGCAGTGAAGCGCGGCGGGCACAAAACATTCAGTACTTC
clone size: NA
CDR3 length: 15
D gene: NA
V gene: TRBV6-1
J gene: TRBJ2-4

CDR3 protein: CASSLARGANVLTF
CDR3 DNA: TGTGCCAGCAGCTTAGCGAGGGGGGCCAACGTCCTGACTTTC
clone size: NA
CDR3 length: 14
D gene: NA
V gene: TRBV7-2
J gene: TRBJ2-6

CDR3 protein: CASSLAQRGNTGELFF
CDR3 DNA: TGTGCCAGCAGCTTAGCCCAGCGGGGGAACACCGGGGAGCTGTTTTTT
clone size: NA
CDR3 length: 16
D gene: TRBD2
V gene: TRBV7-2
J gene: TRBJ2-2

CDR3 protein: CATSRHDSTQETQYF
CDR3 DNA: TGTGCCACCAGCAGGCACGACAGCACCCAAGAGACCCAGTACTTC
clone size: once
CDR3 length: 15
D gene: NA
V gene: TRBV15
J gene: TRBJ2-5

CDR3 protein: CASSEALGGTSNQPQHF
CDR3 DNA: TGTGCCAGCAGTGAAGCGCTCGGCGGGACTAGCAATCAGCCCCAGCATTTT
clone size: NA
CDR3 length: 17
D gene: NA
V gene: TRBV6-1
J gene: TRBJ1-5

CDR3 protein: CASSLVGQGLYEQYF
CDR3 DNA: TGTGCCAGCAGCTTAGTGGGACAGGGCCTCTACGAGCAGTACTTC
clone size: NA
CDR3 length: 15
D gene: TRBD1
V gene: TRBV7-2
J gene: TRBJ2-7

CDR3 protein: CSASRENTGELFF
CDR3 DNA: TGCAGTGCTAGTCGAGAGAATACCGGGGAGCTGTTTTTT
clone size: NA
CDR3 length: 13
D gene: NA
V gene: TRBV20-1
J gene: TRBJ2-2

CDR3 protein: CASSLRGYFTEAFF
CDR3 DNA: TGTGCCAGCAGCCTGCGCGGATACTTCACTGAAGCTTTCTTT
clone size: NA
CDR3 length: 14
D gene: NA
V gene: TRBV3-1/TRBV3-2
J gene: TRBJ1-1